This T cell receptor (beta chain) was sequenced during a study of Graves' ophthalmopathy and Graves' hyperthyroidism. Germline V gene data show CDR1 as SEHNR and CDR2 as FQNEAQ (reference sequence). This CDR3 is built from 17 residues. Scientists amplified the TCR beta CDR3 regions from RNA transcripts. HTBI-primed RT-PCR formed the first round, and a multiplex PCR formed the second. TCRdb called the multiplex PCR reads again in MiXCR, with one record for every CDR3 protein. This sample has over a million distinct CDR3 sequences, with less than 45% found just once. Aged 18 to 65, hyperthyroidism patients had new diagnoses of under 2 months' duration. Concerning this clonotype itself: A much larger clone is a single base away; this may be a read error.

V is TRBV7-9 and J is TRBJ2-7, with D possibly TRBD2 on 6 matching bases. This TCR derives from an adult man with Graves' hyperthyroidism. The sample consisted of peripheral blood or thyroid tissue (not recorded which). The CDR3 loop is CASGLGTGKRASYEQYF. The CDR3 region has the DNA TGTGCCAGCGGCTTAGGAACCGGGAAGCGGGCCTCCTACGAGCAGTACTTC.